Listed below are T cell receptor beta chains from one sample, sequenced in a study of OX40 agonist ivuxolimab in advanced cancers. Repertoires were generated with immunoSEQ multiplex PCR, while TCRdb's copy carries only in-frame clones and drops some. This sample has 22,000 or so clones, with 75% to 80% found just once. Sequences were derived from CD4+ or CD8+ T cells sorted from blood, sampled in a trial of the OX40 agonist ivuxolimab. The receptor source for this set is an adult with an advanced solid tumor such as melanoma, head and neck, liver or kidney cancer. Both conserved end residues are part of each CDR3. Each record gives: J gene, D gene, clone size, V gene, CDR3 protein, CDR3 DNA. The D gene is left open where the match is weak. The size entry is marked missing in some rows and otherwise reads once, few, many or a size class.

>TRBJ1-4|TRBD1|once|TRBV7-9
CASSLVTGYGEKLFF
TGTGCCAGCAGCTTAGTGACAGGGTATGGTGAAAAACTGTTTTTT
>TRBJ1-2|TRBD1|once|TRBV5-1
CASSTGQVGYGYTF
TGCGCCAGCAGCACCGGACAGGTTGGCTATGGCTACACCTTC
>TRBJ1-1|.|.|TRBV7-9
CASSSTSYTEAFF
TGTGCCAGCAGCTCTACGAGTTACACTGAAGCTTTCTTT
>TRBJ2-1|.|few|TRBV19
CASSTQTGNEQFF
TGTGCCAGTAGTACCCAGACAGGCAATGAGCAGTTCTTC
>TRBJ2-2|.|.|TRBV9
CASSQNTGELFF
TGTGCCAGCAGCCAGAACACCGGGGAGCTGTTTTTT
>TRBJ2-5|.|.|TRBV7-6
CASTLNAGQETQYF
TGTGCCAGCACCCTTAACGCGGGGCAAGAGACCCAGTACTTC
>TRBJ1-1|.|.|TRBV7-2
CASSLDGTNTEAFF
TGTGCCAGCAGCCTTGACGGCACCAACACTGAAGCTTTCTTT
>TRBJ1-1|.|.|TRBV29-1
CSVDGALSTEAFF
TGCAGCGTTGATGGGGCACTCTCCACTGAAGCTTTCTTT
>TRBJ2-2|.|.|TRBV15
CATSARTNTGELFF
TGTGCCACCAGCGCTCGAACGAACACCGGGGAGCTGTTTTTT
>TRBJ2-7|.|once|TRBV13
CASRSSYEQYF
TGTGCCAGCCGGTCGAGCTACGAGCAGTACTTC
>TRBJ2-1|.|once|TRBV19
CASSPTGLNLEQFF
TGTGCCAGTAGTCCTACAGGTCTGAACCTCGAGCAGTTCTTC
>TRBJ1-1|.|few|TRBV28
CASSRNRVWTEAFF
TGTGCCAGCAGTCGTAACAGGGTGTGGACTGAAGCTTTCTTT
>TRBJ1-6|TRBD1|once|TRBV5-4
CASSKDRDRNSPLHF
TGTGCCAGCAGCAAGGACCGGGACAGAAATTCACCCCTCCACTTT
>TRBJ2-4|TRBD1|few|TRBV5-1
CASSLTLTGGLNIQYF
TGCGCCAGCAGCCTGACCTTGACAGGGGGCTTAAACATTCAGTACTTC
>TRBJ2-2|.|few|TRBV6-1
CATGGSDTSGELFF
TGTGCCACAGGAGGGAGCGACACGAGCGGGGAGCTGTTTTTT